This T cell receptor (beta chain) comes out of a study of T cells in Graves' hyperthyroidism and ophthalmopathy. This clonotype was recorded at least ten times. The CDR3 has 14 amino acids. Germline V gene sequence: CDR1 ENHRY, CDR2 SYGVKD. Trimming took 2 bases from V and 7 from J, leaving 14 bases between them. Template material for amplifying TCR beta CDR3 regions consisted of RNA transcripts. HTBI primers were the set used in a first-round RT-PCR of the TCR CDR3. TCRdb used MiXCR to reprocess the multiplex PCR reads, holding one entry per CDR3 protein. The data show a few hundred thousand distinct CDR3 sequences, 13% seen once. Exclusion followed for patients with uncontrolled infection, other autoimmune disease, pregnancy or lactation. Every diagnosis used clinical symptoms, serum thyroxine and TRAb, thyroid ultrasound and orbital computed tomography.

The specimen sequenced was blood. The sequence derives from a man aged 25-40 years with Graves' hyperthyroidism that later progressed to Graves' ophthalmopathy. The J gene is TRBJ1-1, the V gene TRBV10-3; D remains unclear. The CDR3 DNA sequence: TGTGCCATCAGTGAGACAACCCGGACGGTTGAAGCTTTCTTT. Protein product: CAISETTRTVEAFF.